This passage covers 29 T cell receptor beta chains from one sample sequenced in a study of cytomegalovirus exposure and HLA in healthy donors. The study ran its PCR with 60 Vbeta and 13 Jbeta primers. Using immunoSEQ multiplex PCR, the repertoire was profiled, and TCRdb retains in-frame clones only, with some absent. The repertoire has over 150,000 clones, roughly four fifths of them found once; the top ten carry 3% to 4%. The sample consisted of PBMCs. The receptors come from a woman in her thirties in good health and CMV-seropositive.

V usage is TRBV5-1 and J usage is TRBJ2-1, with 10 bases fitting TRBD2. V shed 2 bases and J 6 bases; nucleotides not matched to a gene: 11. CDR1 and CDR2 (germline): SGHRS, YFSETQ. The CDR3 runs to 17 residues. The CDR3 loop is CASSFLGVAGGLNEQFF. In DNA form, the CDR3 reads TGCGCCAGCAGCTTCTTGGGGGTAGCGGGAGGTCTCAATGAGCAGTTCTTC.

Of note for this clone: Other DNA variants within this sample encode the same CDR3. The V and J genes are TRBV5-1 and TRBJ2-1; TRBD2 matches at 13 bases. There are 17 residues in the CDR3. Germline values: CDR1 SGHRS, CDR2 YFSETQ. The V gene end was trimmed by 3 bases and the J gene end by 2 bases; junction bases not matched to a gene: 5. The CDR3 bases are TGCGCCAGCAGCTCTGGGACTAGCGGGGTTCCCTACAATGAGCAGTTCTTC. It encodes CASSSGTSGVPYNEQFF.

This chain joins TRBV18 and TRBJ1-2, with 9 bases fitting TRBD1. Losses at the gene ends were 6 bases for V and 8 bases for J; bases not matched to a gene: 13. This CDR3 region has 15 residues. The germline CDR1 and CDR2 sequences are KGHSH and LQKENI. The CDR3: CASSLSDRGVKGYTF. The CDR3 DNA follows: TGTGCCAGCTCCCTTTCGGACAGGGGCGTTAAGGGCTACACCTTC.

This clone appeared once. The J gene is TRBJ2-1, the V gene TRBV25-1; the match to TRBD2 covers 8 bases. After removal of 10 bases from V and 8 bases from J, the junction contained 16 bases not matched to a gene. Looked up from germline, CDR1 is MGHDK and CDR2 is SYGVNS. CDR3 length: 15 residues. The CDR3 DNA reads as TGTGCCACCGGCCTCGGGAGCGGGAGTCTATATGAGCAGTTCTTC. This gives the protein CATGLGSGSLYEQFF.

The rearrangement links TRBV6-1 to TRBJ1-1; D gene uncertain. Per germline, CDR1 MNHNS and CDR2 SASEGT. The CDR3 sequence is 15 residues long. Trimming pared 4 bases from V and 4 bases from J, leaving 16 bases between. CDR3 nucleotides: TGTGCCAGCAGTGCCGGCCGTGACCGGGGCACTGAAGCTTTCTTT. It yields the protein CASSAGRDRGTEAFF.

The chain links TRBV6-1 to TRBJ1-1, with 12 bases matching TRBD1. The germline CDR1 and CDR2 sequences are MNHNS and SASEGT. This CDR3 region has 13 residues. J gave up 10 bases and V 4 bases, and 4 bases lay outside the gene matches. In DNA form, the CDR3 reads TGTGCCAGCAGTGTCCGGGACAGGGGGCGAGCTTTCTTT. Translated: CASSVRDRGRAFF.

This clone was recorded a few times. The rearrangement joins TRBV11-2 to TRBJ2-3; 7 nucleotides align to TRBD1. CDR3 length: 16 residues. Germline V CDR1 and CDR2: SGHAT, FQNNGV. The ends lost 5 bases at V and 0 bases at J; junction bases unmatched: 8. The chain's CDR3 is CASSLTGAASTDTQYF. The CDR3 region has the DNA TGTGCCAGCAGCCTTACAGGGGCCGCTAGCACAGATACGCAGTATTTT. The variable domain in full, with the rest retrieved from reference TRBV11-2 and TRBJ2-3, is EAGVAQSPRYKIIEKRQSVAFWCNPISGHATLYWYQQILGQGPKLLIQFQNNGVVDDSQLPKDRFSAERLKGVDSTLKIQPAKLEDSAVYLCASSLTGAASTDTQYFGPGTRLTVL.

The chain has TRBV2 and TRBJ1-1, with 8 bases that match TRBD1. CDR1 is SNHLY, CDR2 FYNNEI, per germline. The CDR3 runs 18 residues. Germline trimming cut 4 bases from V and 0 bases from J; bases unmatched to any gene: 13. CDR3 in amino acids: CASSARKNWTGMNTEAFF. The CDR3 DNA follows: TGTGCCAGCAGTGCACGGAAGAACTGGACAGGGATGAACACTGAAGCTTTCTTT.

The chain is built from TRBV27 and TRBJ2-1; TRBD2 might be the D (6 bases). Germline V gene sequence: CDR1 MNHEY, CDR2 SMNVEV (reference sequence). The CDR3 loop spans 12 amino acids. V was trimmed by 4 bases and J by 10 bases, leaving 11 bases between them. CDR3 region: CASSYGSGEQFF. In DNA form, the CDR3 reads TGTGCCAGCAGTTACGGTAGCGGAGAGCAGTTCTTC.

This chain uses TRBV6-1 with TRBJ2-1; 7 nucleotides line up with TRBD2. With 3 bases clipped from V and 15 bases from J, the junction kept 8 bases outside the gene matches. From germline, CDR1 is MNHNS and CDR2 SASEGT. This CDR3 has 12 amino acids. The CDR3 bases are TGTGCCAGCAGTGATGTACTAGCGCTCGGGTTCTTC. It specifies CASSDVLALGFF.

The chain couples TRBV5-1 to TRBJ1-5, with 8 bases fitting TRBD1. Germline V gives CDR1 SGHRS, CDR2 YFSETQ. With 4 bases clipped from V and 0 bases from J, the junction kept 3 bases outside the gene matches. The CDR3 runs to 15 residues. CDR3 in DNA: TGCGCCAGCAGCCCGACAGGGGTTAGCAATCAGCCCCAGCATTTT. Protein product: CASSPTGVSNQPQHF.

This clone was found a few times. The CDR3 sequence is CASSLGANTEAFF. DNA for the CDR3: TGTGCCAGCAGCTTAGGAGCGAACACTGAAGCTTTCTTT. This chain links TRBV7-2 with TRBJ1-1; no clear D. There are 13 residues in the CDR3. Trimming removed 1 base at V and 1 base at J, with 4 bases between. From germline, CDR1 is SGHTA and CDR2 FQGNSA.

DNA for the CDR3: TGCGCCTCATCTAGCGGGAGCTACGAGCAGTACTTC. This translates into CASSSGSYEQYF. The V call is TRBV10-1, the J call TRBJ2-7; 10 nucleotides match TRBD2. Trimming removed 11 bases from V and 3 bases from J; junction bases left unmatched: 4. This CDR3 has 12 amino acids. Germline V gives CDR1 WNHNN, CDR2 SYGVQD (reference sequence).

This clone was seen only a few times. The DNA for the CDR3 is TGTGCCAGCAGTTTCAGGGGTCTTACCTACGAGCAGTACTTC. Protein product: CASSFRGLTYEQYF. This chain uses TRBV28 with TRBJ2-7, with D perhaps TRBD1 (6 bases). This CDR3 region has 14 residues. Trimming removed 3 bases at V and 2 bases at J, with 11 bases between. Germline assignment: CDR1 MDHEN and CDR2 SYDVKM.

J is TRBJ1-5 and V is TRBV6-5; possible D gene TRBD1, 5 bases. This CDR3 comprises 13 residues. CDR1 and CDR2 (germline): MNHEY, SVGAGI. Trimming pared 5 bases from V and 11 bases from J, leaving 16 bases between. DNA of the CDR3: TGTGCCAGCAGTCCCAGGGAGGGGAGGGCCCAGCATTTT. Residues: CASSPREGRAQHF.

The chain combines TRBV27 with TRBJ2-1; D is ambiguous. The CDR3 sequence is 13 residues long. V was trimmed by 3 bases and J by 2 bases, leaving 5 bases between them. Germline CDR1 and CDR2: MNHEY and SMNVEV (reference sequence). CDR3 in amino acids: CASSFRTYNEQFF. The CDR3 DNA sequence: TGTGCCAGCAGTTTTCGTACCTACAATGAGCAGTTCTTC.

J is TRBJ2-3 and V is TRBV5-1; 9 bases map to TRBD2. Germline CDR1 SGHRS, CDR2 YFSETQ. The CDR3 contains 16 residues. With V trimmed by 4 bases and J by 6 bases, 12 bases remained unmatched. In nucleotides, the CDR3 is TGCGCCAGCAGCAATCTGGCGGGAGGGGAGGTTGATACGCAGTATTTT. Translating it yields CASSNLAGGEVDTQYF.

The chain uses TRBV10-1 and TRBJ2-7; 14 positions agree with TRBD2. This CDR3 has 16 amino acids. The V gene's germline CDR1 is WNHNN and CDR2 SYGVQD (reference sequence). J was trimmed by 5 bases and V by 4 bases; bases with no gene match: 7. CDR3: CASSGGLAGVIHEQYF. CDR3 sequence (DNA): TGCGCCAGCAGTGGGGGACTAGCGGGAGTCATTCACGAGCAGTACTTC.

V gene TRBV19 combines with J gene TRBJ1-1; D possibly corresponds to TRBD1 (6 bases). The CDR3 is 14 residues long. V was cut by 6 bases and J by 5 bases, with 16 bases left in between. CDR1 LNHDA and CDR2 SQIVND come from the germline V gene (reference sequence). The CDR3, as DNA: TGTGCCAGTAGCCCGGACAGTCATGGTACTGAAGCTTTCTTT. Its protein is CASSPDSHGTEAFF.

V gene TRBV2 combines with J gene TRBJ2-6, with 14 bases aligning to TRBD2. Trimming at V came to 11 bases and at J to 3 bases, leaving 3 bases not matched to a gene. CDR3 length: 15 residues. Germline V CDR1 and CDR2: SNHLY, FYNNEI. The CDR3 is CARGTSGSGANVLTF. The CDR3 coding sequence is TGTGCCCGAGGGACTAGCGGGAGTGGGGCCAACGTCCTGACTTTC.

The chain is built from TRBV27 and TRBJ2-1; D is ambiguous. Trimming took off 3 bases at V and 0 bases at J, with 9 bases between the two ends. The CDR3 sequence is 15 residues long. The germline V gene has CDR1 MNHEY and CDR2 SMNVEV (reference sequence). CDR3 in DNA: TGTGCCAGCAGTTTGCGGCCGAGCTCCTACAATGAGCAGTTCTTC. This sequence encodes CASSLRPSSYNEQFF.

The V gene is TRBV19, the J gene TRBJ1-5, with TRBD1 matching over 7 bases. V trimming: 10 bases; J trimming: 2 bases; junction bases outside the gene matches: 5. Germline V CDR1 and CDR2: LNHDA, SQIVND (reference sequence). The CDR3 has 13 residues. CDR3 loop: CATTGARNQPQHF. In DNA form, the CDR3 reads TGTGCCACCACAGGGGCCCGCAATCAGCCCCAGCATTTT.

In DNA, the CDR3 is TGTGCCAGTAGTACGGTAGCGGGAGGCAATGAGCAGTTCTTC. Translation: CASSTVAGGNEQFF. The rearrangement joins TRBV19 to TRBJ2-1; 10 nucleotides align to TRBD2. V shed 4 bases, J shed 6 bases, and the junction held 3 bases outside the gene matches. From germline, CDR1 is LNHDA and CDR2 SQIVND (reference sequence). This CDR3 region has 14 residues.

The CDR3 is CASSLDAGGSYEQYF. The CDR3 DNA reads as TGTGCCAGCAGCTTAGACGCAGGGGGGTCCTACGAGCAGTACTTC. This sequence joins TRBV11-2 and TRBJ2-7; D may be TRBD1 (7 bases). Germline CDR1 reads SGHAT; CDR2 reads FQNNGV. Trimming pared 0 bases from V and 1 base from J, leaving 10 bases between. This CDR3 is built from 15 residues.

Only one count was recorded for this clone. For the CDR3, the DNA is TGTGCCAGCAGTTTAAGAGCTAGGGCGGGGGGCACAGATACGCAGTATTTT. It encodes CASSLRARAGGTDTQYF. This chain uses TRBV28 with TRBJ2-3; TRBD2 matches 7 bases. Germline V CDR1 and CDR2: MDHEN, SYDVKM. Trimming removed 2 bases from V and 1 base from J; junction bases left unmatched: 9. The CDR3 totals 17 residues.

This clone was found a few times. The rearrangement links TRBV18 to TRBJ2-4; 8 bases line up with TRBD1. With V trimmed by 9 bases and J by 5 bases, 9 bases remained unmatched. This CDR3 spans 14 amino acids. In germline, CDR1 is KGHSH, CDR2 LQKENI. The CDR3 protein is CASHPPGQENIQYF. As DNA, the CDR3 is TGTGCCAGTCATCCCCCGGGACAGGAAAACATTCAGTACTTC.

V is TRBV5-5 and J is TRBJ2-5; 8 bases are shared with TRBD1. Trimming cost V 6 bases and J 5 bases; bases outside gene matches: 9. This CDR3 region has 14 residues. Per the germline V gene, CDR1 is SGHKS and CDR2 is YYEKEE (reference sequence). The CDR3 loop reads CASNVKTGVETQYF. The CDR3 DNA reads as TGTGCCAGCAACGTGAAGACAGGGGTGGAGACCCAGTACTTC.

The chain recombines TRBV7-2 with TRBJ1-1; tentative D call: TRBD1 (6 bases). The germline V gene encodes CDR1 SGHTA and CDR2 FQGNSA. The CDR3 runs to 14 residues. Trimming cost V 5 bases and J 4 bases, with 14 bases left between them. CDR3 sequence reads: CASSQRDIRTEAFF. The CDR3 coding sequence is TGTGCCAGCAGCCAACGGGACATCCGCACTGAAGCTTTCTTT.

The chain combines TRBV5-1 with TRBJ2-2; 8 bases are shared with TRBD2. V lost 4 bases and J lost 0; bases outside the gene matches: 2. Germline CDR1 and CDR2: SGHRS and YFSETQ. CDR3 length: 15 amino acids. The CDR3 DNA reads TGCGCCAGCAGCGCGGGAGGACCGAACACCGGGGAGCTGTTTTTT. Translating gives CASSAGGPNTGELFF.